This T cell receptor (beta chain) is from a study of T cell repertoires in aging, cancer and after chemotherapy. Rearranged V-D-J TRB sequences were amplified with a mixed TRB-A/B primer pool. TCRdb ran MiXCR on the multiplex PCR reads and lists one entry per CDR3 protein. Among several thousand distinct CDR3 sequences listed, 45% were seen once. This CDR3 region has 15 residues. The V gene lost 3 bases and the J gene lost 4 bases, with 16 bases spanning the gap. Germline V lookup: CDR1 SGHTA, CDR2 FQGNSA. Study-wide results and caveats: These repertoire data do not allow conclusions about immunological memory after chemotherapy. Untreated cancer patients had significantly lower blood TCR diversity than age-matched healthy donors.

The sample holds a few counts of this clonotype. No antigen is known for it. The template was genomic DNA from peripheral blood, not RNA. V gene TRBV7-2 combines with J gene TRBJ2-7; the D gene could be TRBD1 or TRBD2 (5 bases each). The material sequenced was blood. The receptor was isolated from a human donor with a solid tumor. In DNA form, the CDR3 reads TGTGCCAGCAGCTTGCACGAGGGGACGCCGTACGAGCAGTACTTC. Its translation: CASSLHEGTPYEQYF.